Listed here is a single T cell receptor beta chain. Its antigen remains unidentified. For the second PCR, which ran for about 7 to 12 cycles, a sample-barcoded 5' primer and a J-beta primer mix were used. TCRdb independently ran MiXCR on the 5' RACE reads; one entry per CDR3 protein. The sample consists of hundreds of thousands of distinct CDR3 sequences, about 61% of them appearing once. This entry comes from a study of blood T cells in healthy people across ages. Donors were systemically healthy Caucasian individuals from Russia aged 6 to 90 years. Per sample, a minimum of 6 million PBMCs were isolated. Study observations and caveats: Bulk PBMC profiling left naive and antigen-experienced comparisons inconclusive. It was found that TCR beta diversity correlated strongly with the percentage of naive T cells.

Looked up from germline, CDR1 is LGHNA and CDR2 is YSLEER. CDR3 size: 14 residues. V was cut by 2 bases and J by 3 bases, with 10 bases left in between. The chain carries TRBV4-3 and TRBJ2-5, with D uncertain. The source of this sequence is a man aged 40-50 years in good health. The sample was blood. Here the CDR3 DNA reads TGCGCCAGCAGCCAAATCCAAGGGAAAGAGACCCAGTACTTC. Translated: CASSQIQGKETQYF.